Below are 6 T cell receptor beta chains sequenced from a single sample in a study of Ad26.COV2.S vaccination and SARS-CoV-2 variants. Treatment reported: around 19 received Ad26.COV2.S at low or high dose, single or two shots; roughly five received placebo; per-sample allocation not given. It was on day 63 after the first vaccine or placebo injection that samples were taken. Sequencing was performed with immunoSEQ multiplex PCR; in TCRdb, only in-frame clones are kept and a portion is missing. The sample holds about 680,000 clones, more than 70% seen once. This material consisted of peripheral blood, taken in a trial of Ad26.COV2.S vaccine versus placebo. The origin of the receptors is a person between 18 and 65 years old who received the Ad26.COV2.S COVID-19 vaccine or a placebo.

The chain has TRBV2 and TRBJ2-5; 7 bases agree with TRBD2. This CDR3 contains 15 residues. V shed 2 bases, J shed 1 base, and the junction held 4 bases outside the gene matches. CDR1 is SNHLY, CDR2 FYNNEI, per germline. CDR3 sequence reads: CASSEWGRAQETQYF. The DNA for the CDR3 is TGTGCCAGCAGTGAATGGGGGAGGGCCCAAGAGACCCAGTACTTC.

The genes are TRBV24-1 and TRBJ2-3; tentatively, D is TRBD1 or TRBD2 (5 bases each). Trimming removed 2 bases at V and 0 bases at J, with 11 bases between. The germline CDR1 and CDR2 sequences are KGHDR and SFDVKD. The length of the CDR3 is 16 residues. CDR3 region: CATSDSYGDSTDTQYF. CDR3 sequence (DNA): TGTGCCACCAGTGATTCGTACGGGGACAGCACAGATACGCAGTATTTT.

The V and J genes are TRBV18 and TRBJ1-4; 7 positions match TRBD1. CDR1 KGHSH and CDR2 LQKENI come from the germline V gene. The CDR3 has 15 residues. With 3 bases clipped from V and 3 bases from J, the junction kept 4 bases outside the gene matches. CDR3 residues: CASSPPTGSNEKLFF. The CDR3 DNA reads TGTGCCAGCTCACCGCCGACAGGGTCTAATGAAAAACTGTTTTTT.

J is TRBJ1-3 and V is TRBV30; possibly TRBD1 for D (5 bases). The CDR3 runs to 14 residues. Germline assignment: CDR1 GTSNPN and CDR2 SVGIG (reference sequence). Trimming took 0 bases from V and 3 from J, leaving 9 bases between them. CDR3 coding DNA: TGTGCCTGGAGTGTCGGGGCGGGTGGAAACACCATATATTTT. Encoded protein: CAWSVGAGGNTIYF.

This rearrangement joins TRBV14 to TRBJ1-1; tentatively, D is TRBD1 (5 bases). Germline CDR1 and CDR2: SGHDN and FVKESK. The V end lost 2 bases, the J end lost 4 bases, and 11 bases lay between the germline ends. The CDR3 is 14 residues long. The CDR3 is CASSQWMGGTEAFF. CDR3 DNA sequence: TGTGCCAGCAGCCAATGGATGGGGGGCACTGAAGCTTTCTTT.

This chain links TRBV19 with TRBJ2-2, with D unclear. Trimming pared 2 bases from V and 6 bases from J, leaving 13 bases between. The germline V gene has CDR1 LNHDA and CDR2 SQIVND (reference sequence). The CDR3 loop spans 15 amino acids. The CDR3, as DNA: TGTGCCAGTAGTATAAACGGAGAGGTTGCCGGGGAGCTGTTTTTT. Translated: CASSINGEVAGELFF.